The entry that follows covers one T cell receptor (beta chain) sequence. Caucasian individuals from Russia who were healthy and aged about 6 to 90 acted as donors. The data were obtained in a study of blood T cells in healthy people across ages. CDR1 is SGHAT, CDR2 FQNNGV, per germline. The CDR3 length is 15 residues. V was shortened by 7 bases and J by 2 bases, with 17 bases between the two germline ends. A sample-barcoded 5' primer and a J-beta primer mix were used in a second PCR of about 6 to 12 cycles. From the 5' RACE reads, TCRdb called clonotypes with MiXCR, one entry per CDR3 protein. The data hold 980,000 or so distinct CDR3 sequences, with approximately 49% observed a single time.

The sample consisted of blood. The V call is TRBV11-2, the J call TRBJ2-5; a weak D match, TRBD1 (5 bases). The TCR was taken from a man aged 30 to 39 in good health. CDR3 protein: CASTPFKDRQETQYF. The CDR3 DNA is TGTGCCAGCACCCCTTTTAAAGACAGACAAGAGACCCAGTACTTC. Complete variable domain (other parts from reference TRBV11-2 and TRBJ2-5): EAGVAQSPRYKIIEKRQSVAFWCNPISGHATLYWYQQILGQGPKLLIQFQNNGVVDDSQLPKDRFSAERLKGVDSTLKIQPAKLEDSAVYLCASTPFKDRQETQYFGPGTRLLVL.